The entry below describes one TCR beta chain. The sample originates from a study of control samples from healthy donors and cancer patients. Germline lookup yields CDR1 SGHTA and CDR2 FQGNSA. This CDR3 is built from 15 residues. Trimming pared 1 base from V and 7 bases from J, leaving 13 bases between. The repertoire was sequenced with immunoSEQ multiplex PCR; TCRdb's copy has only in-frame clones and lacks some. The sample lists 50,000 or so clones, 65% to 90% occurring once. The rearrangement joins TRBV7-2 to TRBJ1-4; D may be TRBD1 (5 bases). The sequencing input was PBMCs. The receptor was isolated from a woman in her forties or fifties with lung cancer. CDR3 loop: CASSLGGALSEKLFF. In DNA form, the CDR3 reads TGTGCCAGCAGCTTAGGAGGGGCGCTTAGTGAAAAACTGTTTTTT.